The entry below describes one TCR beta chain. The data belong to a study of blood T cell repertoires in COVID-19. The germline V gene has CDR1 SEHNR and CDR2 FQNEAQ (reference sequence). This CDR3 is built from 16 residues. The V end lost 4 bases, the J end lost 0 bases, and 15 bases lay between the germline ends. Generated by immunoSEQ multiplex PCR, the TCRdb table keeps only in-frame clones and is missing some. Of 95,000 to 150,000 clones detected, roughly 75% appear once; the ten largest clones hold approximately 16%. This sequence was found in a man aged 55 to 70 with active or convalescent COVID-19. Sequencing input: peripheral blood. The rearrangement links TRBV7-9 to TRBJ1-2; D is unclear. CDR3 protein: CASSSQRETPNYGYTF. CDR3 DNA: TGTGCCAGCAGCTCACAGAGAGAAACCCCTAACTATGGCTACACCTTC.